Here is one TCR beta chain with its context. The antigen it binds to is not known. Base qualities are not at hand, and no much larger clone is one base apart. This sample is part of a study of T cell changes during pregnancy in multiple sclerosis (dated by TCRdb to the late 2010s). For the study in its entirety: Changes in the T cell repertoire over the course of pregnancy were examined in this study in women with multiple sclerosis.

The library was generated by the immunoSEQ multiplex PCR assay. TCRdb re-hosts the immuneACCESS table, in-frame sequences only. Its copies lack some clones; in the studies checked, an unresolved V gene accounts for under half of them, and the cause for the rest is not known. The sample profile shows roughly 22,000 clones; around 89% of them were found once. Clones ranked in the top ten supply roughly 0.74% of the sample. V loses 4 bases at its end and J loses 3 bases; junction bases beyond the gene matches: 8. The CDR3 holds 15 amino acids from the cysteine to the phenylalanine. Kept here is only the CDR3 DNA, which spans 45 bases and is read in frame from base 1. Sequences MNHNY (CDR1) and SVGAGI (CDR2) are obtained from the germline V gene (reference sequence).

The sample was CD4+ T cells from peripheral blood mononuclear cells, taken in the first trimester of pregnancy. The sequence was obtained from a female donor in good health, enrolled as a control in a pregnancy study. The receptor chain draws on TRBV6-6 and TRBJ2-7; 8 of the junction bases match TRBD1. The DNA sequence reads TGTGCCAGCAGTTTCCCCGGGACAGGTGGCTACGAGCAGTACTTC. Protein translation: CASSFPGTGGYEQYF.